Ten or more counts support the clone carrying this TCR beta chain. Its cognate antigen is unknown. This specimen belongs to a study of T cells in Graves' hyperthyroidism and ophthalmopathy. At the level of the study: Before any treatment, at initial diagnosis, peripheral blood was collected.

The study enrolled patients aged 18 to 65 with newly diagnosed hyperthyroidism of under 2 months' duration. The V gene's germline CDR1 is SNHLY and CDR2 FYNNEI. Between the trimmed V and J ends, which lost 7 bases and 0 bases, there was a span of 10 bases. CDR3 length: 13 residues. TCR beta CDR3 sequences were amplified from RNA transcripts. The HTBI primer set was used in a first-round RT-PCR of the TCR CDR3. TCRdb re-derived calls from the multiplex PCR reads in MiXCR, one entry per CDR3 protein. The table has a few hundred thousand distinct CDR3 sequences, around 23% seen once; the top ten hold about 50%. Findings and limits, study-wide: Onset of ophthalmopathy came a median roughly 6.4 months after the model predicted it. Most thyroid-expanded clonotypes above 0.001 were also found in blood.

This sequence was found in a woman aged 45-65 years with Graves' hyperthyroidism. Sample: blood. This sequence joins TRBV2 and TRBJ2-7; D is ambiguous. CDR3 DNA: TGTGCCAGCAACCGACTCAGCTCCTACGAGCAGTACTTC. Protein: CASNRLSSYEQYF.